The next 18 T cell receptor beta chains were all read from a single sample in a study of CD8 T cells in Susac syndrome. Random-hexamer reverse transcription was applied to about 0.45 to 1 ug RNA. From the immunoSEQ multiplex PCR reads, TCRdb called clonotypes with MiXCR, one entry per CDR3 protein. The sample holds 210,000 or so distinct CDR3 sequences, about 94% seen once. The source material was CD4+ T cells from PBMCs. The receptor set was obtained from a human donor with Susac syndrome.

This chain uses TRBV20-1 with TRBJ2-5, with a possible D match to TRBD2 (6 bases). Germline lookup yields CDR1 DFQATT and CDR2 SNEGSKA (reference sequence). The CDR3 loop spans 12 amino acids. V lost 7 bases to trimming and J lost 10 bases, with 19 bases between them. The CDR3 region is CSGGTPPLGQYF. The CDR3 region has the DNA TGCAGTGGGGGGACTCCCCCTCTGGGCCAGTACTTC.

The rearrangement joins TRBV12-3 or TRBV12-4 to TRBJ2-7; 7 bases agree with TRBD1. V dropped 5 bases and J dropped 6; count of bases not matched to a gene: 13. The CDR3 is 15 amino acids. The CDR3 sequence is CASSPGTAPTSEQYF. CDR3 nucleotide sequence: TGTGCCAGCAGTCCGGGGACAGCCCCTACGTCCGAGCAGTACTTC.

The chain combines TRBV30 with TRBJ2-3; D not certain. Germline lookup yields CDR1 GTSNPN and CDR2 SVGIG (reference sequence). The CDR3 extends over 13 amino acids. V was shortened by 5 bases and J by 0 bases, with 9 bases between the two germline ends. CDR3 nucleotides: TGTGCCTGGGGACGGTCTAGCACAGATACGCAGTATTTT. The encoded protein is CAWGRSSTDTQYF.

The DNA for the CDR3 is TGCAGTGGATCAGGGGGTACTAACTATGGCTACACCTTC. This encodes CSGSGGTNYGYTF. The chain carries TRBV20-1 and TRBJ1-2, with 7 bases aligning to TRBD1. The V gene's germline CDR1 is DFQATT and CDR2 SNEGSKA (reference sequence). The J segment lost 0 bases and the V segment lost 7 bases, leaving 5 bases of the junction unmatched. This CDR3 has 13 amino acids.

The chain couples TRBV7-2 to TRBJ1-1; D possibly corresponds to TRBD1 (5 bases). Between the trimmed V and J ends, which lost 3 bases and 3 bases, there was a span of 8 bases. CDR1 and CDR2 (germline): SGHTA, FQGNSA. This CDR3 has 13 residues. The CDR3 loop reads CASSFGGYTEAFF. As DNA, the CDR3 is TGTGCCAGCAGCTTCGGGGGTTACACTGAAGCTTTCTTT.

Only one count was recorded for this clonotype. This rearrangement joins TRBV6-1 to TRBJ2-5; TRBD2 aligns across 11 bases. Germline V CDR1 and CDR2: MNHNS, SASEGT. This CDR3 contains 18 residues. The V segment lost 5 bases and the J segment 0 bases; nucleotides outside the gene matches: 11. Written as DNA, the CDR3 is TGTGCCAGCAGTCCCGAGACTAGCGGGGAGATGTACCAAGAGACCCAGTACTTC. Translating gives CASSPETSGEMYQETQYF.

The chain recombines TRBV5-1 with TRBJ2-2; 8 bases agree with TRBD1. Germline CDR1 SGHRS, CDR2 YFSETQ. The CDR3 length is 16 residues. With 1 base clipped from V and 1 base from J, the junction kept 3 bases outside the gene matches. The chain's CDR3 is CASSLTTGGNTGELFF. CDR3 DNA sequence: TGCGCCAGCAGCTTGACTACAGGGGGGAACACCGGGGAGCTGTTTTTT.

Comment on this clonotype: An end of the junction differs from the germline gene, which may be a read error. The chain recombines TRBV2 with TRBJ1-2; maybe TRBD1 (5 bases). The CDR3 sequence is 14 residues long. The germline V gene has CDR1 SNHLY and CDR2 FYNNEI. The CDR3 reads CASLIRGGNYGYTF. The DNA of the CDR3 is TGCGCCAGCCTTATCCGGGGCGGCAACTATGGCTACACCTTC.

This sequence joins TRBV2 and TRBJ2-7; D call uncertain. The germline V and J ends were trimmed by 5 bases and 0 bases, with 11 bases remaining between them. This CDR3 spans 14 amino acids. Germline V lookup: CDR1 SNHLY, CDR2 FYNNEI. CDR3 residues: CASSPTALSYEQYF. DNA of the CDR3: TGTGCCAGCAGTCCTACAGCGCTCTCCTACGAGCAGTACTTC.

The chain's CDR3 is CSARDPGQGSGYEQYF. The CDR3 DNA is TGCAGTGCTAGAGATCCCGGACAGGGGTCGGGTTACGAGCAGTACTTC. The chain is built from TRBV20-1 and TRBJ2-7; 9 bases agree with TRBD1. This CDR3 is built from 16 residues. The V gene end was trimmed by 0 bases and the J gene end by 4 bases; junction bases not matched to a gene: 10. The germline gives CDR1 DFQATT, CDR2 SNEGSKA (reference sequence).

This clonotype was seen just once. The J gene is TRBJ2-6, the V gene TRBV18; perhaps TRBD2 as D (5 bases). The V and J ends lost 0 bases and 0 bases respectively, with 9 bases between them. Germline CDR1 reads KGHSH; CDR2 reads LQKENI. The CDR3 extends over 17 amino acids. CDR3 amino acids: CASSPPPRASGANVLTF. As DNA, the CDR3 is TGTGCCAGCTCACCACCGCCGAGGGCCTCTGGGGCCAACGTCCTGACTTTC.

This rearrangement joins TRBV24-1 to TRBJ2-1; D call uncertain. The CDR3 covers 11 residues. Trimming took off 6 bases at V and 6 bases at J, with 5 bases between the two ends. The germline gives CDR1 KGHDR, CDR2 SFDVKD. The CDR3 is CATSQVNEQFF. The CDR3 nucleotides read TGTGCCACCAGTCAAGTCAATGAGCAGTTCTTC.

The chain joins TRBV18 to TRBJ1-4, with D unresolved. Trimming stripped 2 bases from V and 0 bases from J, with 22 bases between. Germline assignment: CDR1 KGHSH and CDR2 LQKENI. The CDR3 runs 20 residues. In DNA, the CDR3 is TGTGCCAGCTCACCAGGACCCGTGGACGGTCATATAACAACTAATGAAAAACTGTTTTTT. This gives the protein CASSPGPVDGHITTNEKLFF. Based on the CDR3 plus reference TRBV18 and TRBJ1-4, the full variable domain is NAGVMQNPRHLVRRRGQEARLRCSPMKGHSHVYWYRQLPEEGLKFMVYLQKENIIDESGMPKERFSAEFPKEGPSILRIQQVVRGDSAAYFCASSPGPVDGHITTNEKLFFGSGTQLSVL.

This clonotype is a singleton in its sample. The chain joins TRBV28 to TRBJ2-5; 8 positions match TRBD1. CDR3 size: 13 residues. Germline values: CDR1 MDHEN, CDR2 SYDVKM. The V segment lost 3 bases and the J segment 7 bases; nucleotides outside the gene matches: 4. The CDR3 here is CASSFRGPGTQYF. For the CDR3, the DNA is TGTGCCAGCAGTTTCAGGGGGCCCGGGACCCAGTACTTC.

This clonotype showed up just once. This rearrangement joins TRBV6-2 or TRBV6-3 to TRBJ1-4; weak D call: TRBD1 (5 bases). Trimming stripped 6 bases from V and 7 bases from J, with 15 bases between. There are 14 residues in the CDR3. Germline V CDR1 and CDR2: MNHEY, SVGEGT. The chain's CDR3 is CASRWDHLGEKLFF. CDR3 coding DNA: TGTGCCAGCAGATGGGACCACCTAGGTGAAAAACTGTTTTTT.

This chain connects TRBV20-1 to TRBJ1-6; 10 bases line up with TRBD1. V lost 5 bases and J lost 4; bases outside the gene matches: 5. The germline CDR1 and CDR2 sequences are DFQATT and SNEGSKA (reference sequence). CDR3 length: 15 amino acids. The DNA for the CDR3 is TGCAGTGCTGTGACAGGGGGCATGTATAATTCACCCCTCCACTTT. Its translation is CSAVTGGMYNSPLHF.

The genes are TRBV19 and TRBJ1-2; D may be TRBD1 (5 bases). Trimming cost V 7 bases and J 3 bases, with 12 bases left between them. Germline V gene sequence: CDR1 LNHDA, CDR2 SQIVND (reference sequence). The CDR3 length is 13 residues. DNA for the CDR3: TGTGCCAGTAAATTCGGACAAGACTATGGCTACACCTTC. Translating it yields CASKFGQDYGYTF. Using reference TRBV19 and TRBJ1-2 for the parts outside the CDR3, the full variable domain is DGGITQSPKYLFRKEGQNVTLSCEQNLNHDAMYWYRQDPGQGLRLIYYSQIVNDFQKGDIAEGYSVSREKKESFPLTVTSAQKNPTAFYLCASKFGQDYGYTFGSGTRLTVV.

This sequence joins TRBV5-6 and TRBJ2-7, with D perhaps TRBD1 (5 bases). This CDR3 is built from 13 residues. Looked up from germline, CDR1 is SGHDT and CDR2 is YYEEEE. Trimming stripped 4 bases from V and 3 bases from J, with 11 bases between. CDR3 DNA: TGTGCCAGCAGCGGCTTGGGGCGCTACGAGCAGTACTTC. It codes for CASSGLGRYEQYF.